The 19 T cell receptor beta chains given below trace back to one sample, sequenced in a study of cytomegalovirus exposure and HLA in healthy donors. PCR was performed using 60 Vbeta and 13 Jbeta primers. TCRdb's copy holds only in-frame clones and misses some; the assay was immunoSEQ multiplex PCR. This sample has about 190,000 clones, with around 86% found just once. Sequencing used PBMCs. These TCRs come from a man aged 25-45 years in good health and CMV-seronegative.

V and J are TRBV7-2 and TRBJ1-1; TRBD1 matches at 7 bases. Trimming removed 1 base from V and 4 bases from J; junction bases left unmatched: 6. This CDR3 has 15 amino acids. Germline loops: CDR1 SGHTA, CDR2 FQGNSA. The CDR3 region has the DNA TGTGCCAGCAGCTTAGGAGGGGACAGAGTCACTGAAGCTTTCTTT. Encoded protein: CASSLGGDRVTEAFF. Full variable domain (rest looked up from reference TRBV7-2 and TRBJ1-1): GAGVSQSPSNKVTEKGKDVELRCDPISGHTALYWYRQSLGQGLEFLIYFQGNSAPDKSGLPSDRFSAERTGGSVSTLTIQRTQQEDSAVYLCASSLGGDRVTEAFFGQGTRLTVV.

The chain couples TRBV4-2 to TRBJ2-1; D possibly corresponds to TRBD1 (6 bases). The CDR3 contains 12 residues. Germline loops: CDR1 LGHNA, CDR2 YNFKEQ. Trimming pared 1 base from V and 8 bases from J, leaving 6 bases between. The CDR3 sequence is CASSQAGDEQFF. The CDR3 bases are TGTGCCAGCAGCCAAGCAGGGGATGAGCAGTTCTTC.

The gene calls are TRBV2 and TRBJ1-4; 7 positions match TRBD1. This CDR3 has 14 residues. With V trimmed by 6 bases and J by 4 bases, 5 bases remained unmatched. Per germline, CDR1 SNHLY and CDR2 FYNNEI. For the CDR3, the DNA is TGTGCCAGCAGACCTGGACAGGATAATGAAAAACTGTTTTTT. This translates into CASRPGQDNEKLFF.

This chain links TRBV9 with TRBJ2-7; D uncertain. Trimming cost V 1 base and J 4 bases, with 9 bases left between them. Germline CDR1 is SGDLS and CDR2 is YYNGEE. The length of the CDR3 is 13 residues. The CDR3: CASSVSPSYEQYF. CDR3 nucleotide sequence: TGTGCCAGCAGCGTATCCCCTTCGTACGAGCAGTACTTC.

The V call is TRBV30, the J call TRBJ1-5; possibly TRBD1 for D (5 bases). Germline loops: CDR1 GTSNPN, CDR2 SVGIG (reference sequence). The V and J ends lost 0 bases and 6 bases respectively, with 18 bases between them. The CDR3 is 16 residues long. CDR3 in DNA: TGTGCCTGGAGTGTAATGGGTTGGGGGGAGGGTCAGCCCCAGCATTTT. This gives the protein CAWSVMGWGEGQPQHF. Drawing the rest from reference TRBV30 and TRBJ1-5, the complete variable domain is SQTIHQWPATLVQPVGSPLSLECTVEGTSNPNLYWYRQAAGRGLQLLFYSVGIGQISSEVPQNLSASRPQDRQFILSSKKLLLSDSGFYLCAWSVMGWGEGQPQHFGDGTRLSIL.

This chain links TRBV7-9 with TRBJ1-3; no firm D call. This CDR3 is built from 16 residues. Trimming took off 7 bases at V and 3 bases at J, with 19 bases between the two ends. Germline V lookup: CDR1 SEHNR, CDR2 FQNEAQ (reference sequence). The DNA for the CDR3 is TGTGCCAGCACCTCCGGCTCGGTAGCTGGTGGAAACACCATATATTTT. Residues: CASTSGSVAGGNTIYF.

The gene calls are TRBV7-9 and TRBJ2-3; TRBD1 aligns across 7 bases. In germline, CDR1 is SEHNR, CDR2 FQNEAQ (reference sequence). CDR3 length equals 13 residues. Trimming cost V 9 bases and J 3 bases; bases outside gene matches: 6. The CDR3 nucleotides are TGTGCCAGTTCAGGGGGACGTACAGATACGCAGTATTTT. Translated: CASSGGRTDTQYF.

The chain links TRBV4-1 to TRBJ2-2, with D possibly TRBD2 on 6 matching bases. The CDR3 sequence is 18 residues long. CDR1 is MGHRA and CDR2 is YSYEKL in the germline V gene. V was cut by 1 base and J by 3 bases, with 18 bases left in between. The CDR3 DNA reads TGCGCCAGCAGCCAAGTCGCCCGGTCGGGAGTACACACCGGGGAGCTGTTTTTT. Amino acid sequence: CASSQVARSGVHTGELFF.

The chain's CDR3 is CASSARTSGLGDTQYF. CDR3 bases: TGTGCCAGCTCAGCACGGACTAGCGGGCTTGGGGATACGCAGTATTTT. V is TRBV18 and J is TRBJ2-3; TRBD2 matches 11 bases. The CDR3 runs to 16 residues. The ends lost 5 bases at V and 6 bases at J; junction bases unmatched: 10. The germline V gene encodes CDR1 KGHSH and CDR2 LQKENI.

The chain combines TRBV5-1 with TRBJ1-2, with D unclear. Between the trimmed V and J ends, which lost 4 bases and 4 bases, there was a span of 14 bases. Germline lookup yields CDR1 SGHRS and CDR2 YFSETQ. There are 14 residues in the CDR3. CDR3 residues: CASSNGPNSYGYTF. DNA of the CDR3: TGCGCCAGCAGCAATGGGCCCAATAGCTATGGCTACACCTTC.

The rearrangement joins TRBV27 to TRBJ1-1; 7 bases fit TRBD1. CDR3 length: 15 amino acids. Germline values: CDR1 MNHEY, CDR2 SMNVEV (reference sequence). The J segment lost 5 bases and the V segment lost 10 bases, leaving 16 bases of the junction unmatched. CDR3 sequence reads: CATSLKGAVGTEAFF. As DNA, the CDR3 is TGTGCCACCAGCCTGAAGGGGGCGGTAGGGACTGAAGCTTTCTTT.

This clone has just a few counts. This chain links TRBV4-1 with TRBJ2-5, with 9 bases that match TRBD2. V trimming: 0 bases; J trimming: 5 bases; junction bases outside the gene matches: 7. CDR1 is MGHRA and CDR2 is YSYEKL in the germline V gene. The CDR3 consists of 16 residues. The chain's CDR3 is CASSQEGSGRLETQYF. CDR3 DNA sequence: TGCGCCAGCAGCCAAGAGGGTAGCGGGAGATTGGAGACCCAGTACTTC.

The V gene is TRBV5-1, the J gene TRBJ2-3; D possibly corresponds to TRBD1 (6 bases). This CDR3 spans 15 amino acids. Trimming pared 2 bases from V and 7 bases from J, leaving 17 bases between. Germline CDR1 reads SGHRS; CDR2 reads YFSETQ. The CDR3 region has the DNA TGCGCCAGCAGCTTAGGGACACTGGACCGAAATACGCAGTATTTT. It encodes CASSLGTLDRNTQYF.

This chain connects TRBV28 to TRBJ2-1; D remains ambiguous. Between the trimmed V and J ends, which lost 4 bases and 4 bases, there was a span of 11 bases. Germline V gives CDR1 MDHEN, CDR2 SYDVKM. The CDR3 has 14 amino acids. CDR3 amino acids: CASSSNLQYNEQFF. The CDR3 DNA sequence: TGTGCCAGCAGTTCGAACCTACAGTACAATGAGCAGTTCTTC.

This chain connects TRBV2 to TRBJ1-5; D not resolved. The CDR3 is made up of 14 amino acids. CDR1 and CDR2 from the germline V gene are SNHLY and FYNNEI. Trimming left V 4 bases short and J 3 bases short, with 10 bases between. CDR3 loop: CASSGRRNNQPQHF. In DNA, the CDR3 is TGTGCCAGCAGTGGAAGGAGAAACAATCAGCCCCAGCATTTT.

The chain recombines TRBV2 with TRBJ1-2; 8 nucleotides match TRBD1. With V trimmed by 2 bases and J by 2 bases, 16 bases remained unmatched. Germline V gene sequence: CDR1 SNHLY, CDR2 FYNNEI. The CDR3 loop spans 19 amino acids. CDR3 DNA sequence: TGTGCCAGCAGTGAATTTGTGGCAGGGGGCAATCCTTTAAACTATGGCTACACCTTC. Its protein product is CASSEFVAGGNPLNYGYTF.

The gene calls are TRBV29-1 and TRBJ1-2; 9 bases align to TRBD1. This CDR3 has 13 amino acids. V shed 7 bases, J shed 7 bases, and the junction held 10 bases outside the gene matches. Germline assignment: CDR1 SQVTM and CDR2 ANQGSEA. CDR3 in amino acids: CSALIQGASGYTF. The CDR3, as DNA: TGCAGCGCCCTGATACAGGGGGCAAGTGGCTACACCTTC.

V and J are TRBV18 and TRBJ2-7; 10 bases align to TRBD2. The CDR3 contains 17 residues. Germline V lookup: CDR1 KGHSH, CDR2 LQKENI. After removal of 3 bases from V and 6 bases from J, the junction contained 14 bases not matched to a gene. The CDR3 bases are TGTGCCAGCTCACCCAGCGGGGGGGCCTCTTGGGGTCGCGAGCAGTACTTC. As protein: CASSPSGGASWGREQYF.

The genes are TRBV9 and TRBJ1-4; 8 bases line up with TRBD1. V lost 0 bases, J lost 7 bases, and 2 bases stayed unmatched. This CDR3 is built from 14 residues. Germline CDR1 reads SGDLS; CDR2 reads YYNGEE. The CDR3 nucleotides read TGTGCCAGCAGCGTAGAGGGGACAGGTGAAAAACTGTTTTTT. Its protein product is CASSVEGTGEKLFF.